This paragraph covers one TCR beta chain sequence. Profiled with immunoSEQ multiplex PCR; TCRdb holds only in-frame clones, not every one. In the table there are some 61,000 clones, 68% of which are singletons. This CDR3 is 20 amino acids long. Germline trimming cut 1 base from V and 2 bases from J; bases unmatched to any gene: 9. Looked up from germline, CDR1 is LGHNT and CDR2 is FRNRAP. The data are from a study of cytotoxic CD8 clonotypes in ibrutinib-treated CLL. The V call is TRBV12-5, the J call TRBJ2-1; 15 positions agree with TRBD2. The specimen was PBMCs, collected after 12 months of ibrutinib treatment. The TCR was taken from a human donor with chronic lymphocytic leukemia. DNA of the CDR3: TGTGCTAGTGGTTTGGCAGGACTAGCGGGGGGGAACTTCGCCTACAATGAGCAGTTCTTC. Residues: CASGLAGLAGGNFAYNEQFF.